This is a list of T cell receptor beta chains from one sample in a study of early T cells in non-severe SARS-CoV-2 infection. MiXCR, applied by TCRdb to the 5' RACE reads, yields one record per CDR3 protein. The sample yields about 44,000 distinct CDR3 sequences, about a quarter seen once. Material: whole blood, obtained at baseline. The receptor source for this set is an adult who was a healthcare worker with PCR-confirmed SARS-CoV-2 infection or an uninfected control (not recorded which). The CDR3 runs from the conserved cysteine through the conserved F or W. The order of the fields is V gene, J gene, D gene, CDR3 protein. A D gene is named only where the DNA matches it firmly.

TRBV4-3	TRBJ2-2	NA	CASSQDSGGITGELFF
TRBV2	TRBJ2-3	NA	CASSEAPRVNTDTQYF
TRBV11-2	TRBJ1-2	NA	CASSSAFRGAGNYGYTF
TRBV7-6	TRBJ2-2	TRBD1	CASSLGTGGSGELFF
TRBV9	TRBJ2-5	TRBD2	CASSVAGGGRLKETQYF
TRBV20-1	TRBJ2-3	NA	CSARVPTDTQYF
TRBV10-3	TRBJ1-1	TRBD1	CAISPEGAGGSNTEAFF
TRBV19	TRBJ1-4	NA	CASSFQTTNEKLFF
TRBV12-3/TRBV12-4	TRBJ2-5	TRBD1	CASSSGGETQYF
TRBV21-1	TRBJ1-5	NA	CASSTGQGPSNQPQHF
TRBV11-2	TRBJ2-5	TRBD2	CASSARLASETQYF
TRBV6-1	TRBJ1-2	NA	CASRETANYGYTF
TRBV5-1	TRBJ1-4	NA	CASSFGQRNEKLFF
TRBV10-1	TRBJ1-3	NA	CASSAGSSGNTIYF
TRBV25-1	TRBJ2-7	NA	CASSDPGTGTYEQYF
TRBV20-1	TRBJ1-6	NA	CSARDPRVNSPLHF
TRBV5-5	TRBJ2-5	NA	CASSLYRDYQETQYF
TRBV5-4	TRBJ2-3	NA	CASSLVEGSTDTQYF
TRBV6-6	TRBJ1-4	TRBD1	CASSDRGEGEKLFF
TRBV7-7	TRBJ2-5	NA	CASSLVANHGKTQYF
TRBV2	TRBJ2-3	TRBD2	CATGRLAGGYNTQYF
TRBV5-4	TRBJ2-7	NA	CASSRREPPYEQYF
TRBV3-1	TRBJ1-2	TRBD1	CASSQAYRGAYGYTF
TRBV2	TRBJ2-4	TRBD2	CANSRGVAKNIQYF
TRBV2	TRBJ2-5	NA	CASSVRGGGETQYF
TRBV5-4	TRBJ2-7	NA	CASGTEELEQYF
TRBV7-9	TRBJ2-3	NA	CASSNQGDTQYF
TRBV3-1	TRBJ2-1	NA	CASSHSFDEQFF
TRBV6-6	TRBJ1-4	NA	CASSYSTGTSEKLFF
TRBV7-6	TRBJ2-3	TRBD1	CASSQGQSTDTQYF
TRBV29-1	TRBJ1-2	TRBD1	CSVGQGPYGYTF
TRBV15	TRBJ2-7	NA	CATSRDLSGPNILYF
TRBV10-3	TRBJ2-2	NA	CAIRSRARGTGELFF